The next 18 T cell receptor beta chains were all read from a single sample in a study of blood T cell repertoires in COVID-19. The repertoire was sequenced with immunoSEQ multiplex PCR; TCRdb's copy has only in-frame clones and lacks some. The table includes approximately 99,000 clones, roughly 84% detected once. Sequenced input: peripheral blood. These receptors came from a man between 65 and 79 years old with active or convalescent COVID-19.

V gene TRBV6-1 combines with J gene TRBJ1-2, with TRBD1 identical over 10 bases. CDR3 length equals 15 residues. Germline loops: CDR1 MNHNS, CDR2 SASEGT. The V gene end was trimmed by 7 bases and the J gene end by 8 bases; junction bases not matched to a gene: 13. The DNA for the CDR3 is TGTGCCAGCAACCCGACAGGGGGCAATCTAGGAGGCTACACCTTC. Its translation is CASNPTGGNLGGYTF.

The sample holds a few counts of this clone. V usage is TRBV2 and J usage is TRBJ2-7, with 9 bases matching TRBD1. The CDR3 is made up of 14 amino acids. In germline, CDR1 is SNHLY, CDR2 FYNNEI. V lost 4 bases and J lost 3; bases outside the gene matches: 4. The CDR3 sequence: CASSGDRGVYEQYF. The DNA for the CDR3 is TGTGCCAGCAGTGGAGACAGGGGGGTCTACGAGCAGTACTTC. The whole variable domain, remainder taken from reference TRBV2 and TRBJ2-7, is EPEVTQTPSHQVTQMGQEVILRCVPISNHLYFYWYRQILGQKVEFLVSFYNNEISEKSEIFDDQFSVERPDGSNFTLKIRSTKLEDSAMYFCASSGDRGVYEQYFGPGTRLTVT.

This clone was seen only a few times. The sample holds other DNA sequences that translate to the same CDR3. The CDR3 nucleotides read TGTGCCAGCAGCTTGCAGCGTAATGAAAAACTGTTTTTT. Amino acids: CASSLQRNEKLFF. This chain uses TRBV5-6 with TRBJ1-4; D call uncertain. The CDR3 runs to 13 residues. V lost 1 base to trimming and J lost 4 bases, with 5 bases between them. Germline V gene sequence: CDR1 SGHDT, CDR2 YYEEEE.

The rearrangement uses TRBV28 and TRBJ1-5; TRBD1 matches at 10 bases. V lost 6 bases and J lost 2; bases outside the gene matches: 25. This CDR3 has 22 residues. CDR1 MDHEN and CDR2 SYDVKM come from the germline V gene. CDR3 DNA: TGTGCCAGCAGGTCGCTCGAGCTCCAGTCCCGGGACAGGGGCTCGGGCAATCAGCCCCAGCATTTT. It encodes CASRSLELQSRDRGSGNQPQHF. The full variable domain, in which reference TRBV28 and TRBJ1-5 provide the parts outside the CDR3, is DVKVTQSSRYLVKRTGEKVFLECVQDMDHENMFWYRQDPGLGLRLIYFSYDVKMKEKGDIPEGYSVSREKKERFSLILESASTNQTSMYLCASRSLELQSRDRGSGNQPQHFGDGTRLSIL.

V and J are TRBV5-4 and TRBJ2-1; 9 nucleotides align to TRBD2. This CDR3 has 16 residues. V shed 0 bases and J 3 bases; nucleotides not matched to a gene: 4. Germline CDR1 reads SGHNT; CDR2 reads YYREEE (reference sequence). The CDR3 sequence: CASSLARAGGYNEQFF. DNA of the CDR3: TGTGCCAGCAGCTTGGCCCGAGCGGGGGGCTACAATGAGCAGTTCTTC.

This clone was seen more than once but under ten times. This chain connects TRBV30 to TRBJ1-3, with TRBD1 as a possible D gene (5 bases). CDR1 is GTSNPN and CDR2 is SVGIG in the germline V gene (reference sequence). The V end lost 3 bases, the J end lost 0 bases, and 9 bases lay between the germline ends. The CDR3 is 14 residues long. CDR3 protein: CAWSGGFSGNTIYF. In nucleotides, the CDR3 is TGTGCCTGGAGCGGGGGGTTCTCTGGAAACACCATATATTTT.

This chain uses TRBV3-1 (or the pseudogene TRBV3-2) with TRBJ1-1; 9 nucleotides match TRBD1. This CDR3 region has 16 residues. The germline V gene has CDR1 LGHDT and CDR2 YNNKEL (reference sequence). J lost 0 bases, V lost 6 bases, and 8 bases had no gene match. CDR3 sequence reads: CASRAPGTGMNTEAFF. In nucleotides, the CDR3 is TGTGCCAGCAGAGCCCCCGGGACAGGGATGAACACTGAAGCTTTCTTT.

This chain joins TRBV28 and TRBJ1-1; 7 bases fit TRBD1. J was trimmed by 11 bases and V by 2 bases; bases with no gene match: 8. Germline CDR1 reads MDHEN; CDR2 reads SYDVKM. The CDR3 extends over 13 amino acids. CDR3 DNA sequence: TGTGCCAGCAGTTTAGGTAGGGACAGTGCGGCTTTCTTT. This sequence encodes CASSLGRDSAAFF.

CDR3 sequence reads: CASSLVPGGSGIDTQYF. The CDR3 region has the DNA TGCGCCAGCAGCTTGGTCCCCGGCGGCTCAGGGATAGATACGCAGTATTTT. V gene TRBV5-1 combines with J gene TRBJ2-3; possible D gene TRBD1, 5 bases. V was cut by 0 bases and J by 5 bases, with 19 bases left in between. CDR1 is SGHRS and CDR2 is YFSETQ in the germline V gene. The CDR3 spans 17 residues.

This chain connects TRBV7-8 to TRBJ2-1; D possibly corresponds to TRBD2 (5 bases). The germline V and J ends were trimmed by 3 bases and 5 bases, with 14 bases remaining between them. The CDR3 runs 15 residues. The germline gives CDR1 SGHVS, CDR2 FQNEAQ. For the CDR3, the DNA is TGTGCCAGCAGCTTCGACTACTCGGCACACAATGAGCAGTTCTTC. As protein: CASSFDYSAHNEQFF.

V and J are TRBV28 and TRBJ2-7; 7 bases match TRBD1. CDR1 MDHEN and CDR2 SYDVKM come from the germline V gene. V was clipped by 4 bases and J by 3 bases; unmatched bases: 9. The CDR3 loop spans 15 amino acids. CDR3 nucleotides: TGTGCCAGCAGTTCCCCAAAGACAGGGAACTACGAGCAGTACTTC. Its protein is CASSSPKTGNYEQYF.

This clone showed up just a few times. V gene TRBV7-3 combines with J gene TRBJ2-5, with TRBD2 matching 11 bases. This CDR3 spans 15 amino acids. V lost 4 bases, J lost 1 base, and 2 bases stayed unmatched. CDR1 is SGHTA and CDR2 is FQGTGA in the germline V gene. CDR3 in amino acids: CASSSSGGPQETQYF. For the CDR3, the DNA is TGTGCCAGCAGCTCTAGCGGGGGGCCCCAAGAGACCCAGTACTTC.

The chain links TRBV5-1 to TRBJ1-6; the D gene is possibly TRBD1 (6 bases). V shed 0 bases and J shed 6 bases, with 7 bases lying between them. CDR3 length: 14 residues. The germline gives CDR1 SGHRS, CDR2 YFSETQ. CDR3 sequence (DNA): TGCGCCAGCAGCTTGGGGGACATTAATTCACCCCTCCACTTT. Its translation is CASSLGDINSPLHF.

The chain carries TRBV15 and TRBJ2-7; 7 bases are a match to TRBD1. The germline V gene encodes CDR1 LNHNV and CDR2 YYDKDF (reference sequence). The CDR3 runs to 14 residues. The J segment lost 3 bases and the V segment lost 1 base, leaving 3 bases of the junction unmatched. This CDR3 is CATSRVGTVYEQYF. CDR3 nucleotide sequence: TGTGCCACCAGCAGAGTCGGGACAGTCTACGAGCAGTACTTC.

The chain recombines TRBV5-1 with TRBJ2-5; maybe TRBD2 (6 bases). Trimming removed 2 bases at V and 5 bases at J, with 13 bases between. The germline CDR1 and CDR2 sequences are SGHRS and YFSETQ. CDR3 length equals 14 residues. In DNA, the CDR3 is TGCGCCAGCAGCTTTAGGGAAGGAGGGGAGACCCAGTACTTC. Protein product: CASSFREGGETQYF.

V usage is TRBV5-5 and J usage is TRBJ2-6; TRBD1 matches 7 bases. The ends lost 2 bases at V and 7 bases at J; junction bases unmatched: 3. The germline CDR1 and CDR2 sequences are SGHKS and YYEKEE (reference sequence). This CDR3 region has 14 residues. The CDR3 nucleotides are TGTGCCAGCAGCTTAGACAGGGTTGCCAACGTCCTGACTTTC. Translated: CASSLDRVANVLTF. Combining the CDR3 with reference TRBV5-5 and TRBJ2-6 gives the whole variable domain DAGVTQSPTHLIKTRGQQVTLRCSPISGHKSVSWYQQVLGQGPQFIFQYYEKEERGRGNFPDRFSARQFPNYSSELNVNALLLGDSALYLCASSLDRVANVLTFGAGSRLTVL.

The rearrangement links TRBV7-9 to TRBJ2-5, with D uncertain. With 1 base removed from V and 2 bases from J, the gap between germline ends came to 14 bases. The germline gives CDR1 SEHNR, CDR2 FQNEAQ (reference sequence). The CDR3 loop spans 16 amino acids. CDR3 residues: CASSLGSAALQETQYF. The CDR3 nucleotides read TGTGCCAGCAGCTTAGGATCAGCAGCGTTACAAGAGACCCAGTACTTC.

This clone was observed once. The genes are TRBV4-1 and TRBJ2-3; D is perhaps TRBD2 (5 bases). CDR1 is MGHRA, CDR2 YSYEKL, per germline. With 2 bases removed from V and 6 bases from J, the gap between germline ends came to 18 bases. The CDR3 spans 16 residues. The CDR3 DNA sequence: TGCGCCAGCAGCCAACTAGCAGACCACCCCCCGGATACGCAGTATTTT. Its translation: CASSQLADHPPDTQYF.